Listed below are T cell receptor beta chains from one sample, sequenced in a study of T cells in Graves' hyperthyroidism and ophthalmopathy. TCRdb independently ran MiXCR on the multiplex PCR reads; one entry per CDR3 protein. In the table there are 500,000 to 650,000 distinct CDR3 sequences, 14% of which are singletons. The material sequenced was blood. Every receptor here comes from a woman aged 35 to 49 with Graves' hyperthyroidism. Each CDR3 is given with its conserved first and last residue. Each record gives: V gene, J gene, D gene, clone size, CDR3 length, CDR3 DNA, CDR3 protein. A D gene is named only where the DNA matches it firmly. Some rows have no size entry. The others give once, few or many, or a class for an expanded clone.

v_gene: TRBV27; j_gene: TRBJ1-6; d_gene: -; abundance: few; len: 14; CDR3nt: TGTGCCAGCAGTCTACAGGGCTCGACGACGCCCCTCCACTTT; CDR3aa: CASSLQGSTTPLHF
v_gene: TRBV4-1; j_gene: TRBJ2-4; d_gene: -; abundance: few; len: 17; CDR3nt: TGCGCCAGCAGCCAATTGGCAGGGGATTTAGCCAAAAACATTCAGTACTTC; CDR3aa: CASSQLAGDLAKNIQYF
v_gene: TRBV20-1; j_gene: TRBJ2-1; d_gene: -; abundance: -; len: 12; CDR3nt: TGCAGTGCTAGAGCAATTTACAATGAGCAGTTCTTC; CDR3aa: CSARAIYNEQFF
v_gene: TRBV2; j_gene: TRBJ1-5; d_gene: TRBD1; abundance: -; len: 15; CDR3nt: TGTGCCAGCACCGCTCTCCAGGGGGTCGGTCAGCCCCAGCATTTT; CDR3aa: CASTALQGVGQPQHF
v_gene: TRBV7-8; j_gene: TRBJ1-5; d_gene: -; abundance: -; len: 15; CDR3nt: TGTGCCAGCAGCTTGTCGGTTGTCAGGGATCAGCCCCAGCATTTT; CDR3aa: CASSLSVVRDQPQHF
v_gene: TRBV15; j_gene: TRBJ2-1; d_gene: TRBD1; abundance: many; len: 16; CDR3nt: TGTGCCACCAGCAGAGGCCGGGACAGCCCCTACAATGAGCAGTTCTTC; CDR3aa: CATSRGRDSPYNEQFF
v_gene: TRBV7-9; j_gene: TRBJ2-1; d_gene: -; abundance: many; len: 13; CDR3nt: TGTGCCAGCAGCTTAGATTTGAACAATGAGCAGTTCTTC; CDR3aa: CASSLDLNNEQFF
v_gene: TRBV3-1; j_gene: TRBJ2-7; d_gene: TRBD2; abundance: many; len: 16; CDR3nt: TGTGCCAGCAGCCGAGGGAGGCAAGCGGGAGTTGTCGAGCAGTACTTC; CDR3aa: CASSRGRQAGVVEQYF
v_gene: TRBV6-1; j_gene: TRBJ2-5; d_gene: -; abundance: many; len: 13; CDR3nt: TGTGCCAGCCAACTAAGGGACGGAGAGACCCAGTACTTC; CDR3aa: CASQLRDGETQYF
v_gene: TRBV29-1; j_gene: TRBJ2-5; d_gene: -; abundance: many; len: 11; CDR3nt: TGCAGCACACAGTTTTTGGAGACCCAGTACTTC; CDR3aa: CSTQFLETQYF
v_gene: TRBV7-3; j_gene: TRBJ2-2; d_gene: TRBD1; abundance: few; len: 16; CDR3nt: TGTGCCAGCAGCTTAGAGGGACAGGTGAACACCGGGGAGCTGTTTTTT; CDR3aa: CASSLEGQVNTGELFF
v_gene: TRBV27; j_gene: TRBJ1-2; d_gene: -; abundance: -; len: 13; CDR3nt: TGTGCCAGCAGTTTCCCGTCGGGGTATGGCTACACCTTC; CDR3aa: CASSFPSGYGYTF
v_gene: TRBV6-1; j_gene: TRBJ1-1; d_gene: -; abundance: -; len: 14; CDR3nt: TGTGCCAGCAGGATCAGCTCTCTGAACACTGAAGCTTTCTTT; CDR3aa: CASRISSLNTEAFF
v_gene: TRBV20-1; j_gene: TRBJ2-1; d_gene: -; abundance: many; len: 14; CDR3nt: TGCAGTGCTCCGAGTGCATCTAGTAGCAATGAGCAGTTCTTC; CDR3aa: CSAPSASSSNEQFF
v_gene: TRBV30; j_gene: TRBJ1-5; d_gene: -; abundance: many; len: 15; CDR3nt: TGTGCCTGGGCGACTGTCCTCTCGGGCAATCAGCCCCAGCATTTT; CDR3aa: CAWATVLSGNQPQHF
v_gene: TRBV3-1; j_gene: TRBJ2-1; d_gene: -; abundance: many; len: 15; CDR3nt: TGTGCCAGCAGCCCCACCCTTGGAAGTGACAATGAGCAGTTCTTC; CDR3aa: CASSPTLGSDNEQFF
v_gene: TRBV6-2/TRBV6-3; j_gene: TRBJ2-2; d_gene: TRBD2; abundance: few; len: 19; CDR3nt: TGTGCCAGCAGCACACCGGGACTAGCGGGAGGGAGGCTCCCCGGGGAGCTGTTTTTT; CDR3aa: CASSTPGLAGGRLPGELFF
v_gene: TRBV20-1; j_gene: TRBJ2-7; d_gene: TRBD2; abundance: many; len: 16; CDR3nt: TGCAGTGCTAGAGTGGGCCTAGCGGGGATCTCCTACGAGCAGTACTTC; CDR3aa: CSARVGLAGISYEQYF
v_gene: TRBV12-3/TRBV12-4; j_gene: TRBJ2-2; d_gene: -; abundance: many; len: 14; CDR3nt: TGTGCCAGCAGTTTAGAGTTTCCGGCCGGGGAGCTGTTTTTT; CDR3aa: CASSLEFPAGELFF
v_gene: TRBV11-2; j_gene: TRBJ2-5; d_gene: -; abundance: many; len: 13; CDR3nt: TGTGCCAGCAGCGCCGAACTCCGAGAGACCCAGTACTTC; CDR3aa: CASSAELRETQYF